The clone carrying this T cell receptor beta chain was seen a single time. Sequenced by immunoSEQ multiplex PCR; TCRdb stores in-frame clones only, minus some. The table shows fewer than 200,000 clones, with approximately 90% occurring only once. These data belong to a study of blood T cell repertoires in COVID-19. Germline lookup yields CDR1 MNHEY and CDR2 SVGAGI. The V gene end was trimmed by 8 bases and the J gene end by 0 bases; junction bases not matched to a gene: 10. The CDR3 covers 15 residues. Sequencing used peripheral blood. The receptor comes from a woman younger than 35 who had recovered from COVID-19. The V gene is TRBV6-5, the J gene TRBJ2-7; 7 nucleotides agree with TRBD2. CDR3 bases: TGTGCCAGCCGCCCCGGGACTACCAGCTCCTACGAGCAGTACGTC. Amino acids: CASRPGTTSSYEQYV.